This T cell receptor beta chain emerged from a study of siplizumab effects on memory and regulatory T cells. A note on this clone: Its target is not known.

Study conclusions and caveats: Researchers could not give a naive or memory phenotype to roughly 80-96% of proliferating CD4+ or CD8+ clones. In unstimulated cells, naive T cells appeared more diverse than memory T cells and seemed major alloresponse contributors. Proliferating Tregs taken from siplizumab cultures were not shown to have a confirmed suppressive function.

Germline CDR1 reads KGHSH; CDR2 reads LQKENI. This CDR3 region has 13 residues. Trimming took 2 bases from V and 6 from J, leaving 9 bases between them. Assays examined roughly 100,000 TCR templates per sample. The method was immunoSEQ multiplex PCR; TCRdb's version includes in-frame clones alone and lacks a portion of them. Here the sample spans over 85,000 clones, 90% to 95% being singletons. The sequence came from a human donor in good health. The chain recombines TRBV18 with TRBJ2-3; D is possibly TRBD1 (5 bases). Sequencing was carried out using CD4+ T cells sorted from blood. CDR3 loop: CASSPGTGDTQYF. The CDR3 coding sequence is TGTGCCAGCTCACCAGGCACAGGCGATACGCAGTATTTT.